This is a list of T cell receptor beta chains from one sample in a study of STAT5B mutations in CD4+ large granular lymphocyte leukemia. Method: immunoSEQ multiplex PCR; TCRdb's copy keeps in-frame clones and lacks some. The profile covers around 30,000 clones, with around 81% appearing a single time and about 4% taken by the ten largest. The source material was CD4+ T cells from blood buffy coats. These receptors came from a human donor in good health. The CDR3 runs from the conserved cysteine through the conserved F or W. The order of the fields is CDR3 protein, V gene, J gene.

cdr3_aa: CASSQGASRGLGKNIQYF; v_call: TRBV4-1; j_call: TRBJ2-4
cdr3_aa: CASSQDPQGEWIRYF; v_call: TRBV4-3; j_call: TRBJ2-7
cdr3_aa: CASRLSTGALEQYF; v_call: TRBV7-2; j_call: TRBJ2-7
cdr3_aa: CASSQGRAYNEQFF; v_call: TRBV28; j_call: TRBJ2-1
cdr3_aa: CASSFSGGSEQPQHF; v_call: TRBV5-1; j_call: TRBJ1-5
cdr3_aa: CASSPNRGQSDTQYF; v_call: TRBV2; j_call: TRBJ2-3
cdr3_aa: CASNSLAGGTDTQYF; v_call: TRBV19; j_call: TRBJ2-3
cdr3_aa: CAWSRPGVALPYEQYF; v_call: TRBV30; j_call: TRBJ2-7
cdr3_aa: CASSWQGVRAYEQYF; v_call: TRBV28; j_call: TRBJ2-7
cdr3_aa: CASSILTGYGYTF; v_call: TRBV19; j_call: TRBJ1-2
cdr3_aa: CASKIWAGDNEKLFF; v_call: TRBV6-5; j_call: TRBJ1-4
cdr3_aa: CASSVGQETYEQYF; v_call: TRBV9; j_call: TRBJ2-7
cdr3_aa: CASVEGTTEAFF; v_call: TRBV28; j_call: TRBJ1-1
cdr3_aa: CSAETSGSLTDTQYF; v_call: TRBV29-1; j_call: TRBJ2-3
cdr3_aa: CASSQAPGSQETQYF; v_call: TRBV4-2; j_call: TRBJ2-5
cdr3_aa: CATSRENNQPQHF; v_call: TRBV15; j_call: TRBJ1-5
cdr3_aa: CASSPMDRGSLAKNIQYF; v_call: TRBV11-2; j_call: TRBJ2-4
cdr3_aa: CASRDTGYGNTIYF; v_call: TRBV19; j_call: TRBJ1-3
cdr3_aa: CASSPPGTYHTDTQYF; v_call: TRBV18; j_call: TRBJ2-3
cdr3_aa: CASSLGTSGTDEQFF; v_call: TRBV2; j_call: TRBJ2-1
cdr3_aa: CSGRRPGNRETQYF; v_call: TRBV29-1; j_call: TRBJ2-5
cdr3_aa: CASSSSGAREQFF; v_call: TRBV7-6; j_call: TRBJ2-1
cdr3_aa: CASSLVAGINTGELFF; v_call: TRBV5-4; j_call: TRBJ2-2
cdr3_aa: CASSVTGDQPQHF; v_call: TRBV6-4; j_call: TRBJ1-5
cdr3_aa: CASSVIAANTGELFF; v_call: TRBV9; j_call: TRBJ2-2
cdr3_aa: CASSFGTAGYEQYF; v_call: TRBV7-9; j_call: TRBJ2-7
cdr3_aa: CASSLNPLSPLHF; v_call: TRBV5-1; j_call: TRBJ1-6
cdr3_aa: CALGSGMGLEQYF; v_call: TRBV7-2; j_call: TRBJ2-7
cdr3_aa: CASSLAPQRGTEAFF; v_call: TRBV7-8; j_call: TRBJ1-1
cdr3_aa: CASSEALKARGYTF; v_call: TRBV6-1; j_call: TRBJ1-2
cdr3_aa: CATEKDRAGGTEAFF; v_call: TRBV2; j_call: TRBJ1-1
cdr3_aa: CASRPLPVGGPKQVNEQFF; v_call: TRBV19; j_call: TRBJ2-1
cdr3_aa: CASSLAALAGRLHYEQYF; v_call: TRBV28; j_call: TRBJ2-7
cdr3_aa: CASSVGGRSGETQYF; v_call: TRBV9; j_call: TRBJ2-5
cdr3_aa: CASIQGGSSYNEQFF; v_call: TRBV7-2; j_call: TRBJ2-1
cdr3_aa: CASSDVDTQETQYF; v_call: TRBV9; j_call: TRBJ2-5
cdr3_aa: CSSWDSYEQYF; v_call: TRBV29-1; j_call: .
cdr3_aa: CASSKIRDHRRNEQFF; v_call: TRBV11-2; j_call: TRBJ2-1
cdr3_aa: CASSDIAGGGSYEQYF; v_call: TRBV6-1; j_call: TRBJ2-7